Given below is one T cell receptor beta chain in context. What it recognizes is unknown. The V end was cut by 1 base, the J end by 0 bases, with 7 bases between. This CDR3 has 15 residues. The germline gives CDR1 SGHTA, CDR2 FQGNSA. As for treatment: roughly 19 received Ad26.COV2.S at low or high dose, single or two shots; about 5 received placebo; per-sample allocation not given. Sampling took place 63 days after the first vaccine or placebo injection. The assay was immunoSEQ multiplex PCR, and TCRdb's table has in-frame clones only and misses some. There are over 450,000 clones in the sample; roughly nine tenths occur only once, and 1.5% to 2% lies in the top ten. This sample is part of a study of Ad26.COV2.S vaccination and SARS-CoV-2 variants. Study context: Enrolled in COV1001, the donor was in the Ad26.COV2.S trial arm, which received the vaccine.

Study-wide results and limits: Assessments of TCR breadth and depth may have underestimated the total T cell responses.

This clonotype was sampled from a person aged 18-60 years who received the Ad26.COV2.S COVID-19 vaccine or a placebo. The sequences come from peripheral blood, collected in a trial of Ad26.COV2.S vaccine versus placebo. V and J are TRBV7-2 and TRBJ2-1; D is uncertain. The CDR3 sequence is CASSLGLSSYNEQFF. The CDR3 DNA is TGTGCCAGCAGCTTAGGGCTGAGCTCCTACAATGAGCAGTTCTTC. Variable domain in full (rest from reference TRBV7-2 and TRBJ2-1): GAGVSQSPSNKVTEKGKDVELRCDPISGHTALYWYRQSLGQGLEFLIYFQGNSAPDKSGLPSDRFSAERTGGSVSTLTIQRTQQEDSAVYLCASSLGLSSYNEQFFGPGTRLTVL.